Reported below is one TCR beta chain. This entry comes from a study of control samples from healthy donors and cancer patients. J gave up 4 bases and V 4 bases, and 9 bases lay outside the gene matches. The germline V gene encodes CDR1 SGHRS and CDR2 YFSETQ. The CDR3 sequence is 16 residues long. Produced via immunoSEQ multiplex PCR; TCRdb's table is partial and in-frame only. The data hold roughly 150,000 clones, with 93% observed a single time. This receptor was identified in a man in his fifties or sixties in good health. The sample was blood. The chain combines TRBV5-1 with TRBJ2-5, with 11 positions matching TRBD2. The CDR3, as DNA: TGCGCCAGCAGCGGCGGCCTAGCGGGAGGAGTAGAGACCCAGTACTTC. Translated, it gives CASSGGLAGGVETQYF.